This T cell receptor (beta chain) was obtained from a study of shared clonotypes between healthy human individuals. V gave up 0 bases and J gave up 6 bases, with 18 bases separating them. Germline lookup yields CDR1 SGHRS and CDR2 YFSETQ. The CDR3 length is 17 residues. Profiled with immunoSEQ multiplex PCR; TCRdb holds only in-frame clones, not every one. The data show over 2 million clones, roughly 94% seen once. Worth noting for this clone: Its cognate antigen is unknown.

Study observations and caveats: Memory subsets generally showed lower estimated richness than naive subsets. Only blood was sampled; tissue repertoires likely differ.

The TCR originated in a man between 18 and 29 years old in good health. The V call is TRBV5-1, the J call TRBJ2-2, with D tentatively TRBD2 (5 bases). Sequencing was performed on naive CD4+ T cells sorted from blood. Noted subset: CD45RA+ positively selected. This chain's CDR3 is CASSLGTLVTVAGELFF. The CDR3, as DNA: TGCGCCAGCAGCTTGGGTACACTAGTCACGGTGGCCGGGGAGCTGTTTTTT.